Below, 9 T cell receptor beta chains from the same sample are listed, as sequenced in a study of T cell changes during pregnancy in multiple sclerosis. Some clones are missing from TCRdb's copy, which holds only in-frame ones; the method was immunoSEQ multiplex PCR. The sample includes 30,000 or so clones, approximately 89% of them seen just once. This sample comprised CD8+ T cells from peripheral blood mononuclear cells, obtained in the first trimester of pregnancy. All receptors come from a female donor with multiple sclerosis, enrolled in a pregnancy study.

The J gene is TRBJ1-1, the V gene TRBV10-1; D is uncertain. CDR1 WNHNN and CDR2 SYGVQD come from the germline V gene (reference sequence). V lost 3 bases to trimming and J lost 6 bases, with 17 bases between them. This CDR3 comprises 15 residues. CDR3: CASSDSEFDTSEAFF. CDR3 bases: TGCGCCAGCAGTGATTCCGAATTCGACACCTCTGAAGCTTTCTTT.

This clone has just one count. The chain combines TRBV15 with TRBJ2-3; D uncertain. Germline V gives CDR1 LNHNV, CDR2 YYDKDF (reference sequence). V was clipped by 0 bases and J by 2 bases, with 15 bases between them. This CDR3 region has 17 residues. CDR3 sequence (DNA): TGTGCCACCAGCAGAGATCCTAAGCGAGCGTACACAGATACGCAGTATTTT. This encodes CATSRDPKRAYTDTQYF. Full variable domain (rest looked up from reference TRBV15 and TRBJ2-3): DAMVIQNPRYQVTQFGKPVTLSCSQTLNHNVMYWYQQKSSQAPKLLFHYYDKDFNNEADTPDNFQSRRPNTSFCFLDIRSPGLGDTAMYLCATSRDPKRAYTDTQYFGPGTRLTVL.

The J gene is TRBJ1-5, the V gene TRBV5-6; D ambiguous. V lost 0 bases and J 3 bases, leaving 7 bases between the germline ends. The V gene's germline CDR1 is SGHDT and CDR2 YYEEEE. This CDR3 comprises 14 residues. CDR3 in DNA: TGTGCCAGCAGCTTGGGAGAACCCAATCAGCCCCAGCATTTT. It specifies CASSLGEPNQPQHF.

The rearrangement uses TRBV6-6 and TRBJ1-5; a possible D gene is TRBD1 (6 bases). The CDR3 loop spans 14 amino acids. Germline CDR1 is MNHNY and CDR2 is SVGAGI (reference sequence). V lost 4 bases and J lost 4, with 11 bases in between. The CDR3 region is CASSSDRFNQPQHF. CDR3 nucleotide sequence: TGTGCCAGCAGTTCCGACAGGTTTAATCAGCCCCAGCATTTT.

The chain joins TRBV7-9 to TRBJ2-5; unclear D gene. Judging by the DNA end, TRBJ2-7 fits better; the J call may be wrong. The length of the CDR3 is 13 residues. Germline-derived CDR1 and CDR2 are SEHNR and FQNEAQ (reference sequence). CDR3 DNA: TGTGCCAGCAGCCCCGGCCCCAACTACGAGCAGTACTTC. Protein sequence: CASSPGPNYEQYF.

The chain combines TRBV4-3 with TRBJ2-3, with TRBD2 identical over 8 bases. The CDR3 loop spans 15 amino acids. The germline CDR1 and CDR2 sequences are LGHNA and YSLEER. The trim removed 5 bases at V and 2 bases at J, leaving 6 bases unmatched. This chain's CDR3 is CASSEHSGDTDTQYF. The CDR3 DNA reads TGCGCCAGCAGCGAACATAGCGGGGACACAGATACGCAGTATTTT.

This clone has a single count. The gene calls are TRBV28 and TRBJ2-7, with TRBD2 as a possible D gene (5 bases). Trimming removed 5 bases from V and 2 bases from J, with 13 bases in between. The CDR3 runs 14 residues. Germline CDR1 reads MDHEN; CDR2 reads SYDVKM. Here the CDR3 DNA reads TGTGCCAGCAGTAGCCGGGATAACGCCTACGAGCAGTACTTC. This sequence encodes CASSSRDNAYEQYF.

The chain combines TRBV5-4 with TRBJ1-5, with no clear D. This CDR3 is built from 13 residues. Deletions cut 4 bases from V and 8 bases from J, with 13 bases between. CDR1 is SGHNT and CDR2 is YYREEE in the germline V gene (reference sequence). DNA of the CDR3: TGTGCCAGCAGCCTGCTCCGGGTGGAGCCCCAGCATTTT. It specifies CASSLLRVEPQHF.

The chain couples TRBV5-4 to TRBJ2-3; 10 nucleotides align to TRBD2. Germline-derived CDR1 and CDR2 are SGHNT and YYREEE (reference sequence). The CDR3 is 15 residues long. The junction had 4 bases not matched to a gene; V was cut back by 4 bases and J by 2 bases. The CDR3 is CASSGGTSVTDTQYF. For the CDR3, the DNA is TGTGCCAGCAGCGGGGGGACTAGCGTCACAGATACGCAGTATTTT. Full variable domain (rest looked up from reference TRBV5-4 and TRBJ2-3): ETGVTQSPTHLIKTRGQQVTLRCSSQSGHNTVSWYQQALGQGPQFIFQYYREEENGRGNFPPRFSGLQFPNYSSELNVNALELDDSALYLCASSGGTSVTDTQYFGPGTRLTVL.